A selection of T cell receptor beta chains follows, all from one sample in a study of cytomegalovirus exposure and HLA in healthy donors. Method: immunoSEQ multiplex PCR; TCRdb's copy keeps in-frame clones and lacks some. In the table there are 150,000 to 200,000 clones, 80% to 90% of which are singletons. Sequencing was performed on PBMCs. The receptors were sampled from a woman aged 18 to 35 in good health and CMV-seronegative. CDR3s include the opening cysteine and the closing phenylalanine or tryptophan. The size field is filled for only some rows; it gives once, few, many or a size class.

abundance	v_gene	CDR3aa
-	TRBV7-9	CSSSLVVQEAFF
-	TRBV7-2	CASSPRAAGHEKLFF
-	TRBV5-1	CASRRGSSTDTQYF
-	TRBV9	CASSVRLRRRRDKKTQYF
few	TRBV19	CASSKGSGGAGTEAFF
-	TRBV28	CASSFGLDQPQHF
once	TRBV18	CASSRQGADTEAFF
-	TRBV9	CASSPTRLGGEQFF
-	TRBV7-8	CASSLRRVLAYEQYF
-	TRBV15	CATSQAMGLAGGGETQYF
-	TRBV10-3	CAISPRGTYEQYF
-	TRBV7-6	CASSPLQGAYEQYF
-	TRBV4-1	CASSQDRGISPLHF
-	TRBV19	CASSLDSRNQPQHF
-	TRBV5-8	CASSFQQGVYGYTF
once	TRBV27	CASSSIWTRKGAALGYTF
-	TRBV6-1	CASSEASAGTALNTEAFF
-	TRBV4-2	CASSQVAANYGYTF
-	TRBV28	CASRGGSGTSNEQFF
once	TRBV19	CASSRATRASTDTQYF
-	TRBV19	CASAPLDRAYEQYF
-	TRBV25-1	CASSGGDEGRGGLTQYF
few	TRBV7-3	CASSPQPVSGDYGYTF
-	TRBV5-1	CASSLGAGASYEQYF
-	TRBV7-9	CASSLARGQGEGNTEAFF
-	TRBV19	CASSGVQEGIYGYTF
few	TRBV7-8	CASSFPAGYNEQFF
-	TRBV6-1	CASSERDRYEQYF
-	TRBV10-2	CASTPQGARNTEAFF
-	TRBV5-1	CASSFTGGTSYEQYF
few	TRBV9	CASSVAGDSNQPQHF
-	TRBV27	CATQDRVETQYF
-	TRBV5-1	CASSLAGTSGNTIYF
-	TRBV10-3	CATKQGPGYTF
-	TRBV2	CASDWTGSNEKLFF
once	TRBV7-9	CASNPASGRDPSRQTQYF
-	TRBV2	CASRGESETQYF
-	TRBV11-2	CASSFGGGFIPSTDTQYF
once	TRBV7-9	CASSLAGLSTDTQYF
-	TRBV19	CASSITYRISNQPQHF
-	TRBV11-2	CASSLVAGITSYEQYF
-	TRBV5-1	CASSLRTGTYNEQFF
once	TRBV27	CASSLGGEVNIQYF
-	TRBV7-3	CASSLTTQGYEQFF
few	TRBV7-9	CASSPTGKSSYEQYF
-	TRBV9	CASSVSGVDGYEQYF
-	TRBV19	CASSITGAGNTIYF
-	TRBV28	CASSSPLGGGVNTEAFF
few	TRBV11-2	CASRLLSQGYTGELFF
-	TRBV20-1	CSVAYGVEAFF
-	TRBV4-1	CASSQTRGSYGYTF
-	TRBV15	CATSRGGQGDGYTF
-	TRBV18	CASSPLDSGVYNEQFF